This is a list of T cell receptor beta chains from one sample in a study of shared clonotypes between healthy human individuals. Some clones are missing from TCRdb's copy, which holds only in-frame ones; the method was immunoSEQ multiplex PCR. The table has about 2.3 million clones, 93% seen once. The sample was naive CD4+ T cells from PBMCs. The source is a man between 18 and 35 years old in good health. Some clones in this sample may be carry-over from other donors' samples. Both conserved end residues are part of each CDR3. A D gene is named only where the DNA matches it firmly. For some rows the clone size is stated as once, few or many, or as a class when expanded; others skip it.

cdr3_length: 16
d_call: -
v_call: TRBV5-1
j_call: TRBJ1-1
clone_size: -
cdr3_aa: CASSLEQGLMNTEAFF
cdr3_nt: TGCGCCAGCAGCTTGGAACAGGGACTCATGAACACTGAAGCTTTCTTT

cdr3_length: 12
d_call: -
v_call: TRBV2
j_call: TRBJ2-7
clone_size: once
cdr3_aa: CASRKPPVQQYF
cdr3_nt: TGTGCCAGTCGGAAGCCCCCCGTCCAGCAGTACTTC

cdr3_length: 15
d_call: TRBD1
v_call: TRBV6-4
j_call: TRBJ1-2
clone_size: once
cdr3_aa: CASNGQAGGEYGYTF
cdr3_nt: TGTGCCAGCAACGGACAGGCCGGCGGCGAATATGGCTACACCTTC

cdr3_length: 14
d_call: -
v_call: TRBV19
j_call: TRBJ2-3
clone_size: -
cdr3_aa: CASSGTRRTDTQYF
cdr3_nt: TGTGCCAGTAGTGGGACAAGACGCACAGATACGCAGTATTTT

cdr3_length: 15
d_call: -
v_call: TRBV5-5
j_call: TRBJ2-5
clone_size: -
cdr3_aa: CASSLAGQERETQYF
cdr3_nt: TGTGCCAGCAGCTTGGCCGGGCAGGAAAGAGAGACCCAGTACTTC

cdr3_length: 15
d_call: TRBD2
v_call: TRBV27
j_call: TRBJ2-1
clone_size: once
cdr3_aa: CASSSGLDSYNEQFF
cdr3_nt: TGTGCCAGCAGTTCTGGACTAGACTCCTACAATGAGCAGTTCTTC

cdr3_length: 15
d_call: -
v_call: TRBV7-8
j_call: TRBJ1-5
clone_size: -
cdr3_aa: CASSVSRRTNQPQHF
cdr3_nt: TGTGCCAGCAGCGTATCCAGGAGAACCAATCAGCCCCAGCATTTT

cdr3_length: 14
d_call: -
v_call: TRBV7-3
j_call: TRBJ1-4
clone_size: -
cdr3_aa: CASSLVGANEKLFF
cdr3_nt: TGTGCCAGCAGCTTAGTGGGGGCTAATGAAAAACTGTTTTTT

cdr3_length: 17
d_call: TRBD2
v_call: TRBV28
j_call: TRBJ2-2
clone_size: -
cdr3_aa: CASSLTPGTSNTGELFF
cdr3_nt: TGTGCCAGCAGTTTAACCCCCGGGACTAGTAACACCGGGGAGCTGTTTTTT

cdr3_length: 16
d_call: -
v_call: TRBV5-1
j_call: TRBJ2-7
clone_size: -
cdr3_aa: CASSLDRVWLSYEQYF
cdr3_nt: TGCGCCAGCAGCTTGGACCGGGTTTGGTTATCCTACGAGCAGTACTTC

cdr3_length: 15
d_call: TRBD1
v_call: TRBV28
j_call: TRBJ2-7
clone_size: -
cdr3_aa: CASSFNRGQSYEQYF
cdr3_nt: TGTGCCAGCAGTTTCAATAGGGGGCAATCCTACGAGCAGTACTTC

cdr3_length: 16
d_call: TRBD2
v_call: TRBV28
j_call: TRBJ2-5
clone_size: -
cdr3_aa: CASSPPPLAGVETQYF
cdr3_nt: TGTGCCAGCAGTCCTCCCCCCCTAGCGGGAGTGGAGACCCAGTACTTC

cdr3_length: 15
d_call: TRBD2
v_call: TRBV6-1
j_call: TRBJ2-1
clone_size: -
cdr3_aa: CASTPGLAAYNEQFF
cdr3_nt: TGTGCCAGCACCCCGGGACTAGCGGCGTACAATGAGCAGTTCTTC

cdr3_length: 16
d_call: -
v_call: TRBV7-6
j_call: TRBJ2-6
clone_size: -
cdr3_aa: CASSLTAPVGANVLTF
cdr3_nt: TGTGCCAGCAGCTTAACGGCTCCCGTGGGGGCCAACGTCCTGACTTTC

cdr3_length: 15
d_call: TRBD1
v_call: TRBV5-1
j_call: TRBJ2-3
clone_size: once
cdr3_aa: CASSLRTGSTDTQYF
cdr3_nt: TGCGCCAGCAGCTTGCGGACAGGGAGCACAGATACGCAGTATTTT

cdr3_length: 12
d_call: -
v_call: TRBV29-1
j_call: TRBJ1-2
clone_size: -
cdr3_aa: CSVEVQSYGYTF
cdr3_nt: TGCAGCGTTGAAGTACAGTCCTATGGCTACACCTTC

cdr3_length: 13
d_call: -
v_call: TRBV6-5
j_call: TRBJ1-2
clone_size: few
cdr3_aa: CASTGKANYGYTF
cdr3_nt: TGTGCCAGCACGGGCAAAGCTAACTATGGCTACACCTTC

cdr3_length: 13
d_call: -
v_call: TRBV9
j_call: TRBJ1-3
clone_size: once
cdr3_aa: CASSVALGDTIYF
cdr3_nt: TGTGCCAGCAGCGTAGCTTTGGGGGACACCATATATTTT

cdr3_length: 15
d_call: TRBD1
v_call: TRBV5-4
j_call: TRBJ1-1
clone_size: -
cdr3_aa: CASSTDRGLNTEAFF
cdr3_nt: TGTGCCAGCAGCACGGACAGGGGGTTGAACACTGAAGCTTTCTTT

cdr3_length: 13
d_call: -
v_call: TRBV5-1
j_call: TRBJ1-1
clone_size: few
cdr3_aa: CASSLNANTEAFF
cdr3_nt: TGCGCCAGCAGCTTAAATGCAAACACTGAAGCTTTCTTT

cdr3_length: 13
d_call: TRBD1
v_call: TRBV28
j_call: TRBJ1-1
clone_size: -
cdr3_aa: CAIEDRSGRGAFF
cdr3_nt: TGTGCCATCGAGGACAGGTCGGGGAGGGGAGCTTTCTTT

cdr3_length: 14
d_call: -
v_call: TRBV19
j_call: TRBJ1-3
clone_size: -
cdr3_aa: CASSLAGFGNTIYF
cdr3_nt: TGTGCCAGTAGCCTGGCGGGGTTTGGAAACACCATATATTTT

cdr3_length: 15
d_call: TRBD2
v_call: TRBV14
j_call: TRBJ2-1
clone_size: -
cdr3_aa: CASSQVGSGHNEQFF
cdr3_nt: TGTGCCAGCAGCCAAGTAGGTAGCGGGCACAATGAGCAGTTCTTC

cdr3_length: 15
d_call: -
v_call: TRBV5-1
j_call: TRBJ2-1
clone_size: -
cdr3_aa: CASAFGSQPYNEQFF
cdr3_nt: TGCGCCAGCGCTTTCGGGAGCCAGCCGTACAATGAGCAGTTCTTC

cdr3_length: 13
d_call: -
v_call: TRBV6-6
j_call: TRBJ1-3
clone_size: -
cdr3_aa: CASSYIAGNTIYF
cdr3_nt: TGTGCCAGCAGTTACATAGCCGGAAACACCATATATTTT

cdr3_length: 15
d_call: TRBD1
v_call: TRBV4-1
j_call: TRBJ1-2
clone_size: -
cdr3_aa: CASSLPEQGSYGYTF
cdr3_nt: TGCGCCAGCAGCCTCCCGGAACAGGGGTCCTATGGCTACACCTTC

cdr3_length: 16
d_call: -
v_call: TRBV28
j_call: TRBJ1-3
clone_size: -
cdr3_aa: CASRLQGQPGGNTIYF
cdr3_nt: TGTGCCAGCAGGCTCCAGGGACAACCGGGGGGAAACACCATATATTTT

cdr3_length: 15
d_call: TRBD1
v_call: TRBV19
j_call: TRBJ1-1
clone_size: -
cdr3_aa: CASSNSGGLNTEAFF
cdr3_nt: TGTGCCAGTAGTAATTCAGGGGGGCTTAACACTGAAGCTTTCTTT

cdr3_length: 13
d_call: -
v_call: TRBV15
j_call: TRBJ2-1
clone_size: -
cdr3_aa: CATSSLRGNEQFF
cdr3_nt: TGTGCCACCAGCAGTTTAAGGGGGAATGAGCAGTTCTTC

cdr3_length: 13
d_call: -
v_call: TRBV28
j_call: TRBJ2-1
clone_size: -
cdr3_aa: CASIRTRYNEQFF
cdr3_nt: TGTGCCAGCATCCGGACGAGATACAATGAGCAGTTCTTC

cdr3_length: 12
d_call: -
v_call: TRBV28
j_call: TRBJ1-2
clone_size: -
cdr3_aa: CASRWSNYGYTF
cdr3_nt: TGTGCCAGCAGATGGTCTAACTATGGCTACACCTTC

cdr3_length: 12
d_call: -
v_call: TRBV5-1
j_call: TRBJ1-5
clone_size: -
cdr3_aa: CASSDPGQPQHF
cdr3_nt: TGCGCCAGCAGCGATCCTGGACAGCCCCAGCATTTT

cdr3_length: 14
d_call: -
v_call: TRBV5-4
j_call: TRBJ2-5
clone_size: -
cdr3_aa: CASSLAVGLETQYF
cdr3_nt: TGTGCCAGCAGCTTGGCGGTCGGGTTAGAGACCCAGTACTTC

cdr3_length: 14
d_call: TRBD1
v_call: TRBV5-1
j_call: TRBJ1-2
clone_size: -
cdr3_aa: CASSFTGGDYGYTF
cdr3_nt: TGCGCCAGCAGTTTCACAGGGGGAGACTATGGCTACACCTTC

cdr3_length: 16
d_call: -
v_call: TRBV5-1
j_call: TRBJ2-2
clone_size: -
cdr3_aa: CASRLRVNGNTGELFF
cdr3_nt: TGCGCCAGCAGGCTCAGGGTAAATGGGAACACCGGGGAGCTGTTTTTT

cdr3_length: 15
d_call: TRBD1
v_call: TRBV5-8
j_call: TRBJ2-7
clone_size: -
cdr3_aa: CASSLGQGGLYEQYF
cdr3_nt: TGTGCCAGCAGCTTGGGACAGGGGGGGTTATACGAGCAGTACTTC

cdr3_length: 15
d_call: TRBD2
v_call: TRBV7-2
j_call: TRBJ2-2
clone_size: -
cdr3_aa: CASSLGGLNTGELFF
cdr3_nt: TGTGCCAGCAGCTTGGGGGGACTAAACACCGGGGAGCTGTTTTTT

cdr3_length: 15
d_call: -
v_call: TRBV28
j_call: TRBJ1-3
clone_size: -
cdr3_aa: CASSPLPVSGNTIYF
cdr3_nt: TGTGCCAGCAGTCCGCTACCAGTCTCTGGAAACACCATATATTTT